The clone carrying this TCR beta chain was observed at least ten times. Building the TCR beta libraries relied on iRepertoire HTBI primers, and CDR3 regions underwent Arm-PCR. TCRdb processed the multiplex PCR reads anew with MiXCR; each CDR3 protein has one entry. The sample comprises roughly 420,000 distinct CDR3 sequences, about a sixth of which are singletons, and about a fifth rests with the top ten. This specimen belongs to a study of regulatory T cells in long-lasting Graves disease. This CDR3 is 14 amino acids long. Germline CDR1 reads SGHRS; CDR2 reads YFSETQ. V was trimmed by 1 base and J by 8 bases, leaving 12 bases between them. Time point noted: newly diagnosed GD, antithyroid drugs for less than 3 months. PBMC RNA was the source of the TCR library. Patients hailed from an endocrinology department in Xi'an, China. Tubes containing EDTA received approximately 9 milliliters of drawn peripheral blood.

The sequenced sample was peripheral blood mononuclear cells (PBMCs), obtained at new diagnosis, from a patient treated with antithyroid drugs. The chain is built from TRBV5-1 and TRBJ1-4; maybe TRBD1 (6 bases). The clonotype originates from a female donor with Graves disease. The CDR3 coding sequence is TGCGCCAGCAGCTTGACTCTACAGGGAGAAAAACTGTTTTTT. Its protein product is CASSLTLQGEKLFF.